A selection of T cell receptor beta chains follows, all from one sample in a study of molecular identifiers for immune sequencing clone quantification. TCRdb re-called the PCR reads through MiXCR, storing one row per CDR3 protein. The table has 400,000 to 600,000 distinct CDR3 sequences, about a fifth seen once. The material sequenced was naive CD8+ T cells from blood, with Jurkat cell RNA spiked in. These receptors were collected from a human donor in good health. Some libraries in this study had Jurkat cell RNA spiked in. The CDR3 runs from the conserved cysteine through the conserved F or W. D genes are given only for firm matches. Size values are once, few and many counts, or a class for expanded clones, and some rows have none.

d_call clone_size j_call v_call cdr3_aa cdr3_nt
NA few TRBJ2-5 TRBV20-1 CSAGDRGTYQETQYF TGCAGTGCTGGAGATCGTGGGACATACCAAGAGACCCAGTACTTC
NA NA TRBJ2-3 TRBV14 CASSPEWGPATDTQYF TGTGCCAGCAGCCCCGAGTGGGGACCTGCCACAGATACGCAGTATTTT
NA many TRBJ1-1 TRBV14 CASSQEGVVVTEAFF TGTGCCAGCAGCCAAGAGGGGGTTGTGGTCACTGAAGCTTTCTTT
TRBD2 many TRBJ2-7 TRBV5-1 CASSWTSGNYEQYF TGCGCCAGCAGCTGGACTAGCGGGAACTACGAGCAGTACTTC
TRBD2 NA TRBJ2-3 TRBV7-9 CASSGLAGVSFSTDTQYF TGTGCCAGCAGTGGTCTAGCGGGAGTGAGTTTCAGCACAGATACGCAGTATTTT
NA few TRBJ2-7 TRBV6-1 CASSGSGKYSYEQYF TGTGCCAGCAGTGGGAGTGGAAAGTACTCCTACGAGCAGTACTTC
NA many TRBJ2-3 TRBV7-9 CASRGSLSVDTQYF TGTGCCAGCAGGGGGTCTCTGAGTGTAGATACGCAGTATTTT
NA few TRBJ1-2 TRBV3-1 CASSHNYGYTF TGTGCCAGCAGCCATAACTATGGCTACACCTTC
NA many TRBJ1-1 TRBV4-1 CASSHHAGQNTEAFF TGCGCCAGCAGCCACCACGCGGGGCAAAACACTGAAGCTTTCTTT
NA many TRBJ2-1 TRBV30 CACPRGGEQFF TGTGCCTGCCCCCGAGGCGGTGAGCAGTTCTTC
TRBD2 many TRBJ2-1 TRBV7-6 CASSLVSGGYNEQFF TGTGCCAGCAGCTTAGTTAGCGGGGGTTACAATGAGCAGTTCTTC
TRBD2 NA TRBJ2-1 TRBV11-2 CASSCFQAGVNEQFF TGTGCCAGCAGCTGCTTCCAAGCGGGAGTCAATGAGCAGTTCTTC
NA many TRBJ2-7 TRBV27 CASSHNGLEQYF TGTGCCAGCAGTCACAACGGCCTGGAGCAGTACTTC
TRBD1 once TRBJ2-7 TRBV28 CASSFYPRTGGRLEQYF TGTGCCAGCAGTTTCTACCCCAGGACAGGGGGAAGACTCGAGCAGTACTTC
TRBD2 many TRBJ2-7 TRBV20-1 CSAPVAGTHYEQYF TGCAGTGCGCCCGTAGCGGGGACCCACTACGAGCAGTACTTC
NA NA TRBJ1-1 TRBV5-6 CASSLGWGLSEAFF TGTGCCAGCAGCTTGGGGTGGGGACTGAGTGAAGCTTTCTTT
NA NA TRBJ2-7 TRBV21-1 CASSKVGRRGALSYEQYF TGTGCCAGCAGCAAAGTCGGGCGAAGGGGGGCTCTCTCCTACGAGCAGTACTTC
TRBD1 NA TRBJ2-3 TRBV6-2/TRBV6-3 CASSYWTGRTDTQYF TGTGCCAGCAGTTACTGGACAGGGCGCACAGATACGCAGTATTTT
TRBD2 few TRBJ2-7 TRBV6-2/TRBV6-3 CASSSSWREGYEQYF TGTGCCAGCAGTTCCTCGTGGCGGGAGGGCTACGAGCAGTACTTC
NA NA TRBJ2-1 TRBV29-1 CSVEDLGKHEQFF TGCAGCGTTGAAGATCTGGGGAAACATGAGCAGTTCTTC
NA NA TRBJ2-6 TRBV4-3 CASSQAAASGANVLTF TGCGCCAGCAGCCAAGCTGCGGCTTCTGGGGCCAACGTCCTGACTTTC
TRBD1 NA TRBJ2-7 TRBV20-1 CSASGERGQSDEQYF TGCAGTGCATCCGGGGAAAGGGGACAGAGTGACGAGCAGTACTTC
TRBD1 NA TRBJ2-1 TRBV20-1 CSAIGTDHNEQFF TGCAGTGCTATTGGGACAGACCATAATGAGCAGTTCTTC
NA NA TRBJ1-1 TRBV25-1 CASSEFGKQNAEAFF TGTGCCAGCAGTGAATTTGGCAAACAGAACGCTGAAGCTTTCTTT
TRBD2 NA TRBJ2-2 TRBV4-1 CASSQEVAGVLGGELFF TGCGCCAGCAGCCAAGAGGTAGCGGGGGTACTCGGCGGGGAGCTGTTTTTT
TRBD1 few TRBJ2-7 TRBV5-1 CASSSLDRGAYEQYF TGCGCCAGCAGCTCCCTCGACAGGGGCGCCTACGAGCAGTACTTC
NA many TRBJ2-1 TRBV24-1 CATSDPSWNEQFF TGTGCCACCAGTGATCCCTCATGGAATGAGCAGTTCTTC
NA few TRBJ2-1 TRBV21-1 CASTAGRNEQFF TGTGCCAGCACAGCAGGTAGGAATGAGCAGTTCTTC